This T cell receptor beta chain was profiled in a study of blood T cell repertoires in COVID-19. Study as a whole: The origin of the acute and convalescent COVID-19 samples was the United States, Italy and Spain. Sources were T cells, B-cell-depleted T cells, or PBMCs; the material itself was cDNA or gDNA.

Authors' methods: Amplification of reference gene primers provided the estimated nucleated cell counts. Assay: immunoSEQ multiplex PCR; the TCRdb copy retains only in-frame clones and omits some. V, J and clone size were drawn from that table, and D and trimming were deduced from the DNA. There are just over 150,000 clones in the sample; 85% to 95% occur only once, and 4.5% to 5.5% lies in the top ten. This CDR3 contains 14 residues. V shed 2 bases and J shed 10 bases, with 17 bases lying between them. Germline loops: CDR1 KGHSH, CDR2 LQKENI. This clone was picked up a small number of times. The source is a woman in her fifties or sixties with acute or convalescent COVID-19. The sequencing sample was made of peripheral blood. This chain joins TRBV18 and TRBJ1-1, with TRBD1 as a possible D gene (5 bases). CDR3 sequence: CASSPSTGTLPAFF. CDR3 coding DNA: TGTGCCAGCTCACCAAGTACAGGTACCCTCCCAGCTTTCTTT.